These 15 T cell receptor beta chains originate from one sample sequenced in a study of blood T cell repertoires in COVID-19. Assay used: immunoSEQ multiplex PCR; TCRdb lists only in-frame clones, some missing. The sample gives about 370,000 clones, more than 75% of which show up once; under 11% is in the top ten. Sequencing used peripheral blood. The source is a woman in her 30s with COVID-19, enrolled during active disease.

V and J are TRBV2 and TRBJ2-3; D uncertain. The CDR3 sequence is 14 residues long. Germline CDR1 is SNHLY and CDR2 is FYNNEI. The V end was cut by 6 bases, the J end by 0 bases, with 10 bases between. Written as DNA, the CDR3 is TGTGCCAGCAGGCCTATGACTAGCACAGATACGCAGTATTTT. The encoded protein is CASRPMTSTDTQYF.

This clone was observed a handful of times. The CDR3 sequence is CASSQVTGSYYGYTF. CDR3 sequence (DNA): TGCGCCAGCAGCCAAGTTACGGGGTCGTACTATGGCTACACCTTC. This rearrangement joins TRBV4-1 to TRBJ1-2; D is uncertain. The V and J ends lost 1 base and 3 bases respectively, with 12 bases between them. CDR1 is MGHRA, CDR2 YSYEKL, per germline. CDR3 length: 15 amino acids.

The chain joins TRBV5-1 to TRBJ1-4; the D is unclear. V was cut by 0 bases and J by 3 bases, with 12 bases left in between. The CDR3 totals 16 residues. The germline gives CDR1 SGHRS, CDR2 YFSETQ. The chain's CDR3 is CASSLAESSANEKLFF. The CDR3 DNA sequence: TGCGCCAGCAGCTTGGCCGAGTCTTCTGCTAATGAAAAACTGTTTTTT. The variable domain in full, completed from reference TRBV5-1 and TRBJ1-4, reads KAGVTQTPRYLIKTRGQQVTLSCSPISGHRSVSWYQQTPGQGLQFLFEYFSETQRNKGNFPGRFSGRQFSNSRSEMNVSTLELGDSALYLCASSLAESSANEKLFFGSGTQLSVL.

The genes are TRBV19 and TRBJ1-5, with TRBD1 identical over 9 bases. Trimming cost V 7 bases and J 6 bases; bases outside gene matches: 7. This CDR3 spans 14 amino acids. Germline V gene sequence: CDR1 LNHDA, CDR2 SQIVND (reference sequence). CDR3 sequence (DNA): TGTGCCAGTACTCGGGGACAGGGCCTTCAGCCCCAGCATTTT. As protein: CASTRGQGLQPQHF.

The CDR3: CASSPGDEKLFF. The CDR3 coding sequence is TGTGCCAGCAGTCCAGGGGATGAAAAACTGTTTTTT. This chain links TRBV7-9 with TRBJ1-4; possible D gene TRBD1, 6 bases. The CDR3 extends over 12 amino acids. V lost 6 bases and J 6 bases, leaving 8 bases between the germline ends. Germline assignment: CDR1 SEHNR and CDR2 FQNEAQ (reference sequence).

The chain couples TRBV18 to TRBJ1-6; D gene uncertain. Germline V gives CDR1 KGHSH, CDR2 LQKENI. CDR3 length: 14 amino acids. Between the trimmed V and J ends, which lost 5 bases and 10 bases, there was a span of 15 bases. As DNA, the CDR3 is TGTGCCAGCTCAGCGGATCCTGACGGCTCACCCCTCCACTTT. Protein sequence: CASSADPDGSPLHF.

The chain uses TRBV5-6 and TRBJ1-5, with D maybe TRBD1 (5 bases). This CDR3 has 14 residues. V lost 0 bases and J lost 4, with 8 bases in between. Germline lookup yields CDR1 SGHDT and CDR2 YYEEEE. CDR3 protein: CASSLAGGNQPQHF. The CDR3 nucleotides read TGTGCCAGCAGCTTGGCCGGGGGGAATCAGCCCCAGCATTTT.

The rearrangement links TRBV19 to TRBJ1-2; 7 bases are a match to TRBD1. V lost 3 bases and J lost 8; bases outside the gene matches: 6. CDR3 size: 13 residues. The germline V gene has CDR1 LNHDA and CDR2 SQIVND (reference sequence). In DNA form, the CDR3 reads TGTGCCAGTAGTATGGGACAGTACGTCGGCTACACCTTC. Its protein is CASSMGQYVGYTF. Variable domain in full (rest from reference TRBV19 and TRBJ1-2): DGGITQSPKYLFRKEGQNVTLSCEQNLNHDAMYWYRQDPGQGLRLIYYSQIVNDFQKGDIAEGYSVSREKKESFPLTVTSAQKNPTAFYLCASSMGQYVGYTFGSGTRLTVV.

V is TRBV5-1 and J is TRBJ2-1; D not certain. Trimming took off 0 bases at V and 9 bases at J, with 16 bases between the two ends. CDR3 size: 15 residues. Germline V gene sequence: CDR1 SGHRS, CDR2 YFSETQ. The CDR3: CASSLAPGSAIEQFF. DNA for the CDR3: TGCGCCAGCAGCTTGGCCCCCGGGTCCGCAATTGAGCAGTTCTTC.

The V call is TRBV7-9, the J call TRBJ1-1, with a possible D match to TRBD1 (6 bases). Trimming stripped 1 base from V and 3 bases from J, with 9 bases between. The CDR3 is made up of 14 amino acids. Germline CDR1 and CDR2: SEHNR and FQNEAQ (reference sequence). CDR3 in DNA: TGTGCCAGCAGCTTAGGACGGACAGACACTGAAGCTTTCTTT. Amino acids: CASSLGRTDTEAFF.

This clone occurred once. The rearrangement joins TRBV5-1 to TRBJ2-7, with 10 positions matching TRBD1. The V gene end was trimmed by 4 bases and the J gene end by 3 bases; junction bases not matched to a gene: 4. Germline V lookup: CDR1 SGHRS, CDR2 YFSETQ. The CDR3 has 14 amino acids. The CDR3 DNA reads as TGCGCCAGCAGCCGGACAGGGGGTAACTACGAGCAGTACTTC. This encodes CASSRTGGNYEQYF. The full variable domain, completed using reference TRBV5-1 and TRBJ2-7, is KAGVTQTPRYLIKTRGQQVTLSCSPISGHRSVSWYQQTPGQGLQFLFEYFSETQRNKGNFPGRFSGRQFSNSRSEMNVSTLELGDSALYLCASSRTGGNYEQYFGPGTRLTVT.

The chain combines TRBV7-8 with TRBJ2-3, with TRBD2 matching over 8 bases. CDR3 length equals 18 residues. Per the germline V gene, CDR1 is SGHVS and CDR2 is FQNEAQ. Trimming at V came to 1 base and at J to 3 bases, leaving 12 bases not matched to a gene. CDR3 loop: CASSLDSYERESTDTQYF. In DNA form, the CDR3 reads TGTGCCAGCAGCTTAGATTCGTACGAGCGGGAGTCAACAGATACGCAGTATTTT.

V is TRBV7-8 and J is TRBJ2-7; D is unresolved. The CDR3 runs 15 residues. The V end lost 1 base, the J end lost 5 bases, and 15 bases lay between the germline ends. Germline V gives CDR1 SGHVS, CDR2 FQNEAQ. CDR3 in amino acids: CASSLESDADDEQYF. The CDR3 nucleotides read TGTGCCAGCAGCTTAGAGTCAGACGCGGATGACGAGCAGTACTTC.

The chain has TRBV14 and TRBJ1-4; D possibly corresponds to TRBD1 (6 bases). The CDR3 loop spans 16 amino acids. Germline CDR1 SGHDN, CDR2 FVKESK. V was clipped by 0 bases and J by 6 bases, with 14 bases between them. The chain's CDR3 is CASSQEGGGPYEKLFF. The CDR3 DNA reads as TGTGCCAGCAGCCAAGAAGGCGGGGGGCCTTATGAAAAACTGTTTTTT.

The rearrangement uses TRBV19 and TRBJ2-7; 7 positions match TRBD2. This CDR3 is 14 amino acids long. CDR1 is LNHDA, CDR2 SQIVND, per germline (reference sequence). J was trimmed by 8 bases and V by 5 bases; bases with no gene match: 12. Here the CDR3 reads CASSSPGGERKQYF. CDR3 nucleotides: TGTGCCAGTAGTTCCCCGGGGGGAGAGCGCAAGCAGTACTTC.